A selection of T cell receptor beta chains follows, all from one sample in a study of Ad26.COV2.S vaccination and SARS-CoV-2 variants. Sequencing used immunoSEQ multiplex PCR; TCRdb keeps in-frame clones, though not all of them. This table holds 300,000 to 400,000 clones, roughly 84% found once. Sequencing used peripheral blood, obtained in a trial of Ad26.COV2.S vaccine versus placebo. The receptors stem from a person between 18 and 60 years old who received the Ad26.COV2.S COVID-19 vaccine or a placebo. The CDR3 runs from the conserved cysteine through the conserved F or W. D genes are given only for firm matches. Size values are once, few and many counts, or a class for expanded clones, and some rows have none.

>.|TRBJ2-7|TRBD1|TRBV18
TGTGCCAGCTCAATGGGACAGGGAAGCGAGCAGTACTTC
CASSMGQGSEQYF
>.|TRBJ2-1|TRBD2|TRBV6-5
TGTGCCAGCAGTTACTCAGCGGGGGCCTGGGGTGAGCAGTTCTTC
CASSYSAGAWGEQFF
>.|TRBJ2-5|.|TRBV19
TGTGCCACCGCCCTACAGGTTTCGGAGACCCAGTACTTC
CATALQVSETQYF
>.|TRBJ2-5|TRBD1|TRBV4-1
TGCGCCAGCAGCCAAGTCGGGACAGACCAAGAGACCCAGTACTTC
CASSQVGTDQETQYF
>few|TRBJ1-6|.|TRBV11-2
TGTGCCAGCAGCTTAGACCGCGGTTCACCCCTCCACTTT
CASSLDRGSPLHF
>.|TRBJ1-1|.|TRBV7-8
TGTGCCAGCAGCCAAGGCATCATGAACACTGAAGCTTTCTTT
CASSQGIMNTEAFF
>.|TRBJ1-1|TRBD1|TRBV19
TGTGCCAGTAGTATAGTTTTCGGGGACAGGAACACTGAAGCTTTCTTT
CASSIVFGDRNTEAFF
>.|TRBJ2-2|.|TRBV9
TGTGCCAGCAGCGCAACAGGGCGCAGGGATTTCACCGGGGAGCTGTTTTTT
CASSATGRRDFTGELFF
>.|TRBJ2-7|TRBD2|TRBV6-1
TGTGCCAGCAGTGTGGCGACTAGCGGGGGGCGCCACGAGCAGTACTTC
CASSVATSGGRHEQYF
>.|TRBJ1-2|TRBD1|TRBV19
TGTGCCACCCGGGACAGGGGGCGCCGGGACTATGGCTACACCTTC
CATRDRGRRDYGYTF
>.|TRBJ1-1|TRBD1|TRBV27
TGTGCCAGCAGGGGTGGGACAGATCTCCCTGAAGCTTTCTTT
CASRGGTDLPEAFF
>.|TRBJ1-2|.|TRBV6-9
TGTGCCAGCAGTTACGGTTCCGGTAGTCTTAATGGCTACACCTTC
CASSYGSGSLNGYTF
>few|TRBJ1-5|TRBD1|TRBV5-1
TGCGCCAGCAGCCCCCTTGGGACAGGCACAAATCAGCCCCAGCATTTT
CASSPLGTGTNQPQHF
>.|TRBJ1-1|.|TRBV6-1
TGTGCCAGCAGTGACGGGATAGGGTTCATGAACACTGAAGCTTTCTTT
CASSDGIGFMNTEAFF
>.|TRBJ2-3|.|TRBV6-5
TGTGCCAGCGCGGGTAAGACCTCAGATACGCAGTATTTT
CASAGKTSDTQYF
>.|TRBJ2-7|.|TRBV3-1/TRBV3-2
TGTGCCAGCAGCCAAGGGGGCGGATTTTACGAGCAGTACTTC
CASSQGGGFYEQYF
>.|TRBJ1-2|TRBD1|TRBV5-6
TGTGCCAGCAGCTTCAGACAGGGGGCAGGCTATGGCTACACCTTC
CASSFRQGAGYGYTF
>.|TRBJ1-1|.|TRBV6-5
TGTGCCAGCAGTTACTGGGGGGGCACTGAAGCTTTCTTT
CASSYWGGTEAFF
>.|TRBJ1-1|.|TRBV5-5
TGTGCCAGCAGTCCCGTGGGGGACACTGAAGCTTTCTTT
CASSPVGDTEAFF
>.|TRBJ1-5|TRBD1|TRBV18
TGTGCCAGCTCACCCGACAGGGTTAGGAATCAGCCCCAGCATTTT
CASSPDRVRNQPQHF
>.|TRBJ1-2|TRBD1|TRBV4-2
TGTGCCAGCAGCTCCAGGACAGGCAGTACATTAAGTAACTATGGCTACACCTTC
CASSSRTGSTLSNYGYTF
>.|TRBJ2-2|.|TRBV6-5
TGTGCCAGCAGGGGGGTAGGCACCGGGGAGCTGTTTTTT
CASRGVGTGELFF
>few|TRBJ1-1|.|TRBV19
TGTGCCAGTAGTATAACGGTGAACACTGAAGCTTTCTTT
CASSITVNTEAFF
>.|TRBJ2-7|TRBD2|TRBV5-1
TGCGCCAGCAGCTTGGGAGCGGGAGACACCTACGAGCAGTACTTC
CASSLGAGDTYEQYF
>.|TRBJ1-6|.|TRBV4-1
TGCGCCAGCAGCACGACCAGGGGAGGTAGTTCACCCCTCCACTTT
CASSTTRGGSSPLHF
>.|TRBJ2-7|.|TRBV9
TGTGCCAGCAGCGTGGGGGGATCGGACGAGCAGTACTTC
CASSVGGSDEQYF
>.|TRBJ2-7|.|TRBV2
TGTGCCAGCACGCTAGACAACCGATATGAGCAGTACTTC
CASTLDNRYEQYF
>.|TRBJ1-1|.|TRBV6-1
TGTGCCAGCAGTGAACCCCACAGGCTCTCGATGAACACTGAAGCTTTCTTT
CASSEPHRLSMNTEAFF
>.|TRBJ2-1|TRBD2|TRBV10-3
TGTGCCATTAGAGTCTTTGGGACTAGCGGCTACAATGAGCAGTTCTTC
CAIRVFGTSGYNEQFF
>.|TRBJ2-7|.|TRBV21-1
TGTGCCAGCAGCAAAGGGGACAGGGTTTACGAGCAGTACTTC
CASSKGDRVYEQYF
>.|TRBJ2-1|TRBD2|TRBV3-1/TRBV3-2
TGTGCCAGCGAGTCAGGACTAGAGGATGAGCAGTTCTTC
CASESGLEDEQFF
>.|TRBJ1-5|.|TRBV11-1
TGTGCCAGCAGCCTTACGGACAGACAGCCCCAGCATTTT
CASSLTDRQPQHF